This TCR beta chain originates from a study of T-cell memory formation after mild COVID-19. The study's findings and limits: The study detected some responding clones in pre-infection memory, suggesting cross-reactive memory joined.

MiXCR, run by TCRdb on the 5' RACE reads, gives a single entry per CDR3 protein. The repertoire holds some 160,000 distinct CDR3 sequences, with 25% to 40% as singletons. The CDR3 is 14 residues long. Germline CDR1 reads MNHNS; CDR2 reads SASEGT. As for this clonotype: Its antigen is still unknown. Germline and junction disagree at one end, which may indicate a read error.

The chain combines TRBV6-1 with TRBJ2-7; 11 bases are shared with TRBD2. The sample consisted of PBMCs or a T cell subset sorted from them (not recorded which). This receptor was identified in an adult woman who had mild COVID-19 (a few samples of this study predate the infection). Cell type and time point are not known. CDR3 DNA: TGTGCCAGCGGTGAGACTAGCGGGATATACGAGCAGTACTTC. Translation gives CASGETSGIYEQYF.